The 11 T cell receptor beta chains below all came from one sample that was sequenced in a study of T cells in Graves' hyperthyroidism and ophthalmopathy. Amplified regions were TCR beta CDR3 sequences from RNA transcripts. In the first-round RT-PCR of the TCR CDR3, the HTBI primer set was used. One entry per CDR3 protein, called by TCRdb with MiXCR from the multiplex PCR reads. This sample has 550,000 to 700,000 distinct CDR3 sequences; 35% to 55% occur once, and the top ten carry around 20%. Sequencing was done on a sample of peripheral blood or thyroid tissue (not recorded which). Receptors were obtained from an adult woman with Graves' disease, either hyperthyroidism or ophthalmopathy (not recorded which).

This clonotype was seen a single time. CDR3: CSVDLQGTYEQYF. CDR3 sequence (DNA): TGCAGCGTTGATCTACAGGGAACCTACGAGCAGTACTTC. The rearrangement uses TRBV29-1 and TRBJ2-7; D may be TRBD1 (6 bases). V lost 3 bases, J lost 2 bases, and 11 bases lay in between. Germline values: CDR1 SQVTM, CDR2 ANQGSEA. The length of the CDR3 is 13 residues.

The V and J genes are TRBV7-8 and TRBJ2-2, with D perhaps being TRBD1 or TRBD2 (5 bases each). V lost 5 bases to trimming and J lost 5 bases, with 12 bases between them. This CDR3 has 14 amino acids. Germline V gene sequence: CDR1 SGHVS, CDR2 FQNEAQ. CDR3 sequence (DNA): TGTGCCAGCAGCCTCGGGACCAAGACCGGGGAGCTGTTTTTT. The encoded protein is CASSLGTKTGELFF. The full variable domain, rest sourced from reference TRBV7-8 and TRBJ2-2, is GAGVSQSPRYKVAKRGQDVALRCDPISGHVSLFWYQQALGQGPEFLTYFQNEAQLDKSGLPSDRFFAERPEGSVSTLKIQRTQQEDSAVYLCASSLGTKTGELFFGEGSRLTVL.

This clonotype was picked up many times. The V gene is TRBV5-1, the J gene TRBJ2-2, with 8 bases matching TRBD2. This CDR3 contains 18 residues. The J segment lost 1 base and the V segment lost 4 bases, leaving 12 bases of the junction unmatched. Per germline, CDR1 SGHRS and CDR2 YFSETQ. The CDR3 DNA sequence: TGCGCCAGCAGCCCCAGAAGGTCAGCGGGAGAGAACACCGGGGAGCTGTTTTTT. It specifies CASSPRRSAGENTGELFF.

A single count supports this clonotype. The germline gene is not matched at one end of the junction; a read error may be the cause. The chain links TRBV4-1 to TRBJ2-2; perhaps TRBD2 as D (6 bases). CDR1 is MGHRA and CDR2 is YSYEKL in the germline V gene. The CDR3 length is 17 residues. CDR3 protein: CASSQLGRGRRGGELLF. The CDR3 DNA reads TGCGCCAGCAGCCAACTCGGACGAGGGAGGAGAGGCGGGGAGCTGCTTTTT.

The rearrangement uses TRBV25-1 and TRBJ1-1, with D tentatively TRBD1 (6 bases). The CDR3 contains 14 residues. The germline V gene has CDR1 MGHDK and CDR2 SYGVNS. Trimming took 6 bases from V and 4 from J, leaving 15 bases between them. The CDR3 sequence: CASSRQVAGTEAFF. Written as DNA, the CDR3 is TGTGCCAGCAGCCGACAGGTTGCGGGCACTGAAGCTTTCTTT.

The chain joins TRBV7-8 to TRBJ2-5; TRBD2 matches at 13 bases. This CDR3 spans 16 amino acids. V lost 0 bases to trimming and J lost 4 bases; unmatched junction nucleotides: 2. Per the germline V gene, CDR1 is SGHVS and CDR2 is FQNEAQ. CDR3 nucleotide sequence: TGTGCCAGCAGCTTAGCGAGGACTAGCGGGAGAGAGACCCAGTACTTC. Residues: CASSLARTSGRETQYF.

This clonotype appeared a single time. This CDR3 reads CASSDGLAGFEKLFF. CDR3 in DNA: TGCGCCAGCAGCGACGGACTAGCGGGATTCGAAAAACTGTTTTTT. The chain combines TRBV5-1 with TRBJ1-4; D call uncertain. Germline V CDR1 and CDR2: SGHRS, YFSETQ. Trimming removed 4 bases from V and 8 bases from J, with 18 bases in between. The length of the CDR3 is 15 residues.

This rearrangement joins TRBV7-2 to TRBJ1-4; D is uncertain. CDR1 and CDR2 from the germline V gene are SGHTA and FQGNSA. CDR3 length: 13 residues. V lost 5 bases, J lost 5 bases, and 9 bases lay in between. Written as DNA, the CDR3 is TGTGCCAGCAGCCCGATCAGAAATGAAAAACTGTTTTTT. As protein: CASSPIRNEKLFF.

This chain joins TRBV24-1 and TRBJ2-5; a weak D match, TRBD2 (5 bases). Germline V CDR1 and CDR2: KGHDR, SFDVKD. V lost 5 bases and J 5 bases, leaving 11 bases between the germline ends. This CDR3 is 13 amino acids long. Written as DNA, the CDR3 is TGTGCCACCAGTGCTAGCAGCCCCGAGACCCAGTACTTC. Its translation is CATSASSPETQYF.

In this sample, this clonotype turned up many times. The rearrangement uses TRBV11-3 and TRBJ1-5; unclear D gene. Germline CDR1 is SGHNT and CDR2 is YENEEA. V gave up 8 bases and J gave up 8 bases, with 13 bases separating them. This CDR3 comprises 12 residues. The CDR3 nucleotides read TGTGCCAGCCATGGCGATAGTGAGCCCCAGCATTTT. Encoded protein: CASHGDSEPQHF.

This clonotype was counted a few times. Possible read error: a much larger clone is one base away. The CDR3 nucleotides are TGTGCCAGCAGCTTCATTACCCACAGTTACTATGGCTGCACCTTC. It codes for CASSFITHSYYGCTF. This chain uses TRBV5-8 with TRBJ1-2; no clear D. From germline, CDR1 is SGHTS and CDR2 YDEGEE. The CDR3 totals 15 residues.